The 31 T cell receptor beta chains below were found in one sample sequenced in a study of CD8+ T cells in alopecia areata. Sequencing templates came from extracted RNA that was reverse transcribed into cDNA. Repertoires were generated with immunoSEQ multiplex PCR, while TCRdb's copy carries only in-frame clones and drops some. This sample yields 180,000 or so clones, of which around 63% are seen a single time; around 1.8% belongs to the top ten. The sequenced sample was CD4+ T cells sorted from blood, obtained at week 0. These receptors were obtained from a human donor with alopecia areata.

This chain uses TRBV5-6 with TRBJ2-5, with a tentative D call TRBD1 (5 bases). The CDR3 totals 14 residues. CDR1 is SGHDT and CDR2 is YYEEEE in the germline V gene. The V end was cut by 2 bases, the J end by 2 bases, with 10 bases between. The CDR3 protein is CASSLTGIQETQYF. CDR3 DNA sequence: TGTGCCAGCAGCTTAACAGGAATTCAAGAGACCCAGTACTTC.

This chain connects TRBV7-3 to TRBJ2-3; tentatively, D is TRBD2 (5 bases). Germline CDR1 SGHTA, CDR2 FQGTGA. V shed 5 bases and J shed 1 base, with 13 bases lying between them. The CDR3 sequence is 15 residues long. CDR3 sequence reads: CASSGGGFGTDTQYF. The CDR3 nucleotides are TGTGCCAGCAGCGGAGGTGGATTCGGCACAGATACGCAGTATTTT. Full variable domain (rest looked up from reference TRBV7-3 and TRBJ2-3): GAGVSQTPSNKVTEKGKYVELRCDPISGHTALYWYRQSLGQGPEFLIYFQGTGAADDSGLPNDRFFAVRPEGSVSTLKIQRTERGDSAVYLCASSGGGFGTDTQYFGPGTRLTVL.

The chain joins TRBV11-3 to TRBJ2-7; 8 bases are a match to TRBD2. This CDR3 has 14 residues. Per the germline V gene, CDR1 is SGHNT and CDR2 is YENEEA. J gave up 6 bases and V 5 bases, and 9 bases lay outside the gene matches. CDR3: CASSPSGGLGEQYF. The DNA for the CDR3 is TGTGCCAGCAGCCCATCGGGGGGGCTTGGCGAGCAGTACTTC.

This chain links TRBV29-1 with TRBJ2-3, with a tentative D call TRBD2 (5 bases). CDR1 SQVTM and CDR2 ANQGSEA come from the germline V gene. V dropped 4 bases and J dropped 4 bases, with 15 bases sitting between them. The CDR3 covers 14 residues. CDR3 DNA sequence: TGCAGCGTTGGGACCCTAGCTACGTCAGATACGCAGTATTTT. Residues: CSVGTLATSDTQYF.

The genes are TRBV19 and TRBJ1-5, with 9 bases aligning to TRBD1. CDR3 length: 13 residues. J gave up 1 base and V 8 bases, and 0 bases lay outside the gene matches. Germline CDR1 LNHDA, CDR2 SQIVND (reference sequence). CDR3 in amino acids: CASGTGSNQPQHF. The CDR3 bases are TGTGCCAGTGGGACAGGGAGCAATCAGCCCCAGCATTTT. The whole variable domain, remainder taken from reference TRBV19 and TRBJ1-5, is DGGITQSPKYLFRKEGQNVTLSCEQNLNHDAMYWYRQDPGQGLRLIYYSQIVNDFQKGDIAEGYSVSREKKESFPLTVTSAQKNPTAFYLCASGTGSNQPQHFGDGTRLSIL.

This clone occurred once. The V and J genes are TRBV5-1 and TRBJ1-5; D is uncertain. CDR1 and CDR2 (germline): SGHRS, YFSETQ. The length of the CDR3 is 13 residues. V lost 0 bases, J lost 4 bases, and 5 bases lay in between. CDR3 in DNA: TGCGCCAGCAGCTTGGACCAGAATCAGCCCCAGCATTTT. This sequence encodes CASSLDQNQPQHF.

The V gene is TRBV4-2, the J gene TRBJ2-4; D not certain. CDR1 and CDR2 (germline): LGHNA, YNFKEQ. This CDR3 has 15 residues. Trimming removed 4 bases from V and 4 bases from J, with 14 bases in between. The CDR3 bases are TGTGCCAGCAGCCGCGACGCCGGATCTAAAAACATTCAGTACTTC. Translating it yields CASSRDAGSKNIQYF.

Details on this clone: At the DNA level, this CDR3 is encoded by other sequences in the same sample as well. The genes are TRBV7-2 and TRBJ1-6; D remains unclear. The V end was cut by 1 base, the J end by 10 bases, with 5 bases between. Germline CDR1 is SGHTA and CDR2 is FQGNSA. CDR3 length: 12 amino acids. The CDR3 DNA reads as TGTGCCAGCAGCTTAGTGGGGTCACCCCTCCACTTT. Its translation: CASSLVGSPLHF. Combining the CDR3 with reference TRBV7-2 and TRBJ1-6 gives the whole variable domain GAGVSQSPSNKVTEKGKDVELRCDPISGHTALYWYRQSLGQGLEFLIYFQGNSAPDKSGLPSDRFSAERTGGSVSTLTIQRTQQEDSAVYLCASSLVGSPLHFGNGTRLTVT.

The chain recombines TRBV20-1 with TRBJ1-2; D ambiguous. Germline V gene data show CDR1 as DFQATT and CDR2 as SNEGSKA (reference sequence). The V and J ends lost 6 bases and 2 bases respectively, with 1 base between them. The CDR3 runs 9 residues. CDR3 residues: CSANYGYTF. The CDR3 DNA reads TGCAGTGCCAACTATGGCTACACCTTC.

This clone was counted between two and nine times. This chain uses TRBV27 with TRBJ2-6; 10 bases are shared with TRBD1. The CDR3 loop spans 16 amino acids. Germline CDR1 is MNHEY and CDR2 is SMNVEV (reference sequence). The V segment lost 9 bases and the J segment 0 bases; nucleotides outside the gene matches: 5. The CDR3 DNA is TGTGCCAGTCGGACAGGGGGGAACTCTGGGGCCAACGTCCTGACTTTC. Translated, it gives CASRTGGNSGANVLTF.

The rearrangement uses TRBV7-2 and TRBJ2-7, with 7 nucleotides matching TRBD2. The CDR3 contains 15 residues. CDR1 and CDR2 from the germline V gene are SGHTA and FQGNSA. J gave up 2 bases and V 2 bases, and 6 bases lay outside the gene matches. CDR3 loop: CASSLNGGLTYEQYF. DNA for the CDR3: TGTGCCAGCAGCTTAAACGGGGGGTTAACCTACGAGCAGTACTTC.

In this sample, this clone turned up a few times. Here the CDR3 DNA reads TGTGCCAGCATCGAGACGACCGGGACTAGGGTTGAGCAGTTCTTC. The encoded protein is CASIETTGTRVEQFF. This chain connects TRBV28 to TRBJ2-1; 8 positions agree with TRBD2. The CDR3 covers 15 residues. V was clipped by 7 bases and J by 9 bases; unmatched bases: 14. Germline-derived CDR1 and CDR2 are MDHEN and SYDVKM.

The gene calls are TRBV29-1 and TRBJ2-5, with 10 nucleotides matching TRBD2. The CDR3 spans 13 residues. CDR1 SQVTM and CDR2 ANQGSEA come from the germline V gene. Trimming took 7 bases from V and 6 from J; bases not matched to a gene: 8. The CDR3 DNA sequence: TGCAGCGAGGGGACTAGCGAATTAAAGACCCAGTACTTC. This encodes CSEGTSELKTQYF. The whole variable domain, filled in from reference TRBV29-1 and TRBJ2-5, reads SAVISQKPSRDICQRGTSLTIQCQVDSQVTMMFWYRQQPGQSLTLIATANQGSEATYESGFVIDKFPISRPNLTFSTLTVSNMSPEDSSIYLCSEGTSELKTQYFGPGTRLLVL.

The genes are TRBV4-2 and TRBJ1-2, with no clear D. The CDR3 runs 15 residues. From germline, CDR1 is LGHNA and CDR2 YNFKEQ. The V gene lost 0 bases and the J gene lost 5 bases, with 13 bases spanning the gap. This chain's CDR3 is CASSQDLAGRYGYTF. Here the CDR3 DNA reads TGTGCCAGCAGCCAAGATCTGGCCGGAAGATATGGCTACACCTTC.

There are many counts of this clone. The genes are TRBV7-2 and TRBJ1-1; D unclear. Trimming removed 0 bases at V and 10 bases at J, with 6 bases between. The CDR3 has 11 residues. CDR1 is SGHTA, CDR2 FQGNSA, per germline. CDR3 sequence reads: CASSLAGLAFF. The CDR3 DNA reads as TGTGCCAGCAGCTTAGCGGGGTTAGCTTTCTTT.

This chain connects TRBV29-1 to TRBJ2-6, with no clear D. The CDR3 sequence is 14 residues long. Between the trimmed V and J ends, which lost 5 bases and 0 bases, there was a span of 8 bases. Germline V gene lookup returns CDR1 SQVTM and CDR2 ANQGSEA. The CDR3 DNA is TGCAGCGTTTCAACTGACTCTGGGGCCAACGTCCTGACTTTC. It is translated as CSVSTDSGANVLTF.

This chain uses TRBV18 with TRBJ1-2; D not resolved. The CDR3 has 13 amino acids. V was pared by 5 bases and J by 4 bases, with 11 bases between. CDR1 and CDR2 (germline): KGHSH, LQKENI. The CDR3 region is CASSSSNSYGYTF. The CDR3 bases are TGTGCCAGCTCATCGAGTAACAGCTATGGCTACACCTTC.

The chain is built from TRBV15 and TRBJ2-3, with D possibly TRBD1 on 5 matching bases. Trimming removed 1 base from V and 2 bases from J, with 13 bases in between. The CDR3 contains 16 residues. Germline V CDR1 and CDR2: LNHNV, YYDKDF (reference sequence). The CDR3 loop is CATSRAGGRDTDTQYF. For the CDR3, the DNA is TGTGCCACCAGCAGAGCGGGTGGCAGGGACACAGATACGCAGTATTTT.

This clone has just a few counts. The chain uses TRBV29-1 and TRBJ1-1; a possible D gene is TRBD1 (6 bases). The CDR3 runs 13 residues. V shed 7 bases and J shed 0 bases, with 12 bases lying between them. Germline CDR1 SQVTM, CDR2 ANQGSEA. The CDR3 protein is CSGRGQVNTEAFF. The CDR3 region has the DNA TGCAGCGGGAGGGGACAAGTGAACACTGAAGCTTTCTTT.

This CDR3 reads CASSPGQGGNEQYF. The CDR3 coding sequence is TGTGCCAGCTCACCAGGACAGGGAGGGAACGAGCAGTACTTC. This chain joins TRBV18 and TRBJ2-7; weak D call: TRBD1 (8 bases). This CDR3 spans 14 amino acids. Germline assignment: CDR1 KGHSH and CDR2 LQKENI. V was clipped by 2 bases and J by 5 bases, with 13 bases between them.

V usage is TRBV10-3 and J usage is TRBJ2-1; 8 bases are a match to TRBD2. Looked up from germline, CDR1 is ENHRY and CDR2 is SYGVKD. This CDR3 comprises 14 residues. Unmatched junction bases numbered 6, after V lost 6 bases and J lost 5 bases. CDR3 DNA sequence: TGTGCCATCAGGCTAGCGGGTCCGGACAATGAGCAGTTCTTC. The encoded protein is CAIRLAGPDNEQFF.

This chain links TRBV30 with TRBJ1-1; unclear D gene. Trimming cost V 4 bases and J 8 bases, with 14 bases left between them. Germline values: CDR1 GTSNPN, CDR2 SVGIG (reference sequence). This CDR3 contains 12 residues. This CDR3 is CAWINPKSEAFF. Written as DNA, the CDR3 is TGTGCCTGGATTAACCCCAAGTCCGAAGCTTTCTTT.

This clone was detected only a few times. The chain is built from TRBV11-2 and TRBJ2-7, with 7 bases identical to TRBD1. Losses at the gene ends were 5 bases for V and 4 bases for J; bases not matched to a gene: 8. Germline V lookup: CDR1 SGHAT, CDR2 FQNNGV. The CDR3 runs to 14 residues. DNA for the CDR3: TGTGCCAGCAGCGTCGGACAGGCGGAGTACGAGCAGTACTTC. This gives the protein CASSVGQAEYEQYF.

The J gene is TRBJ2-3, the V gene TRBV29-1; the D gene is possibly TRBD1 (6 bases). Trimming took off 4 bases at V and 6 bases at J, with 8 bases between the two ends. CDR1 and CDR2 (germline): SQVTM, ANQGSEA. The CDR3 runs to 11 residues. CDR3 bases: TGCAGCGTTGCAGGGGTGGATACGCAGTATTTT. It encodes CSVAGVDTQYF.

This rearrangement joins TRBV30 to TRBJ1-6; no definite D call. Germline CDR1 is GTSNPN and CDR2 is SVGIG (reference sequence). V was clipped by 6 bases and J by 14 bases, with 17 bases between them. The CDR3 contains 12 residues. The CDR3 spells CACLAFESTLHF. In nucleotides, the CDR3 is TGTGCCTGTTTAGCTTTCGAGTCGACCCTCCACTTT.

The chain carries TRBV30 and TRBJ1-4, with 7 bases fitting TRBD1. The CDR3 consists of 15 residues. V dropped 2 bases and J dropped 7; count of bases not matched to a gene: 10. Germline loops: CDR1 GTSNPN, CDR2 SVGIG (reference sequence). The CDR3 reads CAWSTRQGGFEKLFF. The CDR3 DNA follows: TGTGCCTGGAGTACCCGACAGGGTGGGTTTGAAAAACTGTTTTTT.

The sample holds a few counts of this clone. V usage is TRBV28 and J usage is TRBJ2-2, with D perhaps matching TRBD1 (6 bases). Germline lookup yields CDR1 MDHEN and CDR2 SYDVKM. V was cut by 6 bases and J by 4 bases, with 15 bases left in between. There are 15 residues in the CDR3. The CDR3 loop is CASSRGGGSTGELFF. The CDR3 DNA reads TGTGCCAGCAGCCGCGGTGGGGGCAGCACCGGGGAGCTGTTTTTT.

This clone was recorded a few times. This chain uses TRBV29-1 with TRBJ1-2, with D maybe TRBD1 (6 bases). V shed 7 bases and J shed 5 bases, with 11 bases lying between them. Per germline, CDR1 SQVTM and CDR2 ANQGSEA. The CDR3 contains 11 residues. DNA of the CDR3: TGCAGCGCCACGGGGACATATGGCTACACCTTC. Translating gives CSATGTYGYTF.

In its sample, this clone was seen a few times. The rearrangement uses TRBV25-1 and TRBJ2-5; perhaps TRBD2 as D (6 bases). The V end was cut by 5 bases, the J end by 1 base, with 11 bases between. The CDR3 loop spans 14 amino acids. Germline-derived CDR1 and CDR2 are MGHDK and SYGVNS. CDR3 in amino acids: CASSRFGGQETQYF. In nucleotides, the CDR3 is TGTGCCAGCAGTCGTTTCGGGGGCCAAGAGACCCAGTACTTC.

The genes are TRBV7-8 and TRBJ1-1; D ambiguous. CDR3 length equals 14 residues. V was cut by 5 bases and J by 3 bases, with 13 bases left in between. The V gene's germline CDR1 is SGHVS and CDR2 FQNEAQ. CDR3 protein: CASSPFSRDTEAFF. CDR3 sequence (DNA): TGTGCCAGCAGCCCATTTAGCCGGGACACTGAAGCTTTCTTT. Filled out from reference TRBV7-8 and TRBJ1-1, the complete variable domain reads GAGVSQSPRYKVAKRGQDVALRCDPISGHVSLFWYQQALGQGPEFLTYFQNEAQLDKSGLPSDRFFAERPEGSVSTLKIQRTQQEDSAVYLCASSPFSRDTEAFFGQGTRLTVV.

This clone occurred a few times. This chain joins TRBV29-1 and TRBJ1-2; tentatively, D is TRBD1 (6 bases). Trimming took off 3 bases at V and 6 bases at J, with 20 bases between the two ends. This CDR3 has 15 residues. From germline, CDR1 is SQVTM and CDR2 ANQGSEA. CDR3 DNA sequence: TGCAGCGTTGAGAACTGGGGGGAACAGGGACATGGCTACACCTTC. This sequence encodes CSVENWGEQGHGYTF. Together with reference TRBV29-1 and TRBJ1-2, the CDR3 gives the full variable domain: SAVISQKPSRDICQRGTSLTIQCQVDSQVTMMFWYRQQPGQSLTLIATANQGSEATYESGFVIDKFPISRPNLTFSTLTVSNMSPEDSSIYLCSVENWGEQGHGYTFGSGTRLTVV.